This T cell receptor (beta chain) appears in the sequencing data of a study of blood T cell repertoires in COVID-19. Study as a whole: Two negative PCRs, clearance, or symptom resolution were required of recovered Cohort 3 donors. In each case, the material was cDNA or gDNA derived from T cells, B-cell-depleted T cells, or PBMCs.

The sample holds one count of this clone. Residents of 24 US areas, aged 18 to 89 years, made up the participants. Profiling relied on immunoSEQ multiplex PCR, and the TCRdb table lists in-frame clones only, not all of them. Among fewer than 150,000 clones, under 90% were seen once, and the ten largest hold roughly 3.9%. This TCR came from a man aged 45 to 65 in a cohort exposed to, infected with or recovered from COVID-19 (not recorded which). Material for sequencing was PBMCs or T cells enriched from blood (not recorded which).

CDR3 in amino acids: CASSREGAANYGYTF. The CDR3, as DNA: TGTGCCAGCAGCCGCGAAGGAGCCGCTAACTATGGCTACACCTTC. The chain carries TRBV14 and TRBJ1-2; D uncertain. CDR1 is SGHDN, CDR2 FVKESK, per germline. The CDR3 totals 15 residues. V lost 4 bases and J 0 bases, leaving 12 bases between the germline ends.